These 17 T cell receptor beta chains were sequenced from one sample in a study of OX40 agonist ivuxolimab in advanced cancers. Here immunoSEQ multiplex PCR was the method, and the copy in TCRdb shows in-frame clones only, minus some. Of 65,000 to 70,000 clones in the sample, approximately 90% were seen once. This specimen was CD4+ or CD8+ T cells sorted from blood, taken in a trial of the OX40 agonist ivuxolimab. The receptors stem from an adult with an advanced solid tumor such as melanoma, head and neck, liver or kidney cancer.

This chain joins TRBV7-6 and TRBJ1-5; 7 bases line up with TRBD1. V was pared by 5 bases and J by 5 bases, with 9 bases of the junction left unmatched. CDR3 length: 15 residues. Germline V lookup: CDR1 SGHVS, CDR2 FNYEAQ. CDR3 nucleotides: TGTGCCAGCAGCAACTACCGGGACAGAGATCAGCCCCAGCATTTT. This translates into CASSNYRDRDQPQHF.

This clone appeared a single time. The rearrangement joins TRBV9 to TRBJ2-5; 7 nucleotides align to TRBD2. The CDR3 consists of 16 residues. The ends lost 0 bases at V and 0 bases at J; junction bases unmatched: 5. Germline V lookup: CDR1 SGDLS, CDR2 YYNGEE. Here the CDR3 reads CASSVVGSGYQETQYF. The DNA of the CDR3 is TGTGCCAGCAGCGTAGTAGGTAGCGGGTACCAAGAGACCCAGTACTTC.

The rearrangement links TRBV7-2 to TRBJ2-5, with TRBD1 identical over 9 bases. V lost 2 bases to trimming and J lost 2 bases; unmatched junction nucleotides: 9. Germline-derived CDR1 and CDR2 are SGHTA and FQGNSA. The CDR3 extends over 17 amino acids. The CDR3 sequence is CASSLMTGGLHQETQYF. CDR3 nucleotide sequence: TGTGCCAGCAGCTTAATGACAGGGGGATTACATCAAGAGACCCAGTACTTC.

The chain joins TRBV5-1 to TRBJ1-1; D gene unclear. CDR1 is SGHRS and CDR2 is YFSETQ in the germline V gene. V lost 2 bases and J lost 0, with 11 bases in between. The CDR3 extends over 15 amino acids. The CDR3 is CASSLNRDLNTEAFF. DNA of the CDR3: TGCGCCAGCAGCTTAAACAGAGATCTGAACACTGAAGCTTTCTTT.

The chain employs TRBV6-5 and TRBJ1-1; possibly TRBD1 for D (5 bases). V was trimmed by 5 bases and J by 10 bases, leaving 11 bases between them. Per germline, CDR1 MNHEY and CDR2 SVGAGI. The CDR3 contains 11 residues. The DNA for the CDR3 is TGTGCCAGCAGTGAGGGGCAGGCAGCTTTCTTT. The encoded protein is CASSEGQAAFF.

CDR3 sequence: CASSLEPGISYEQYF. Here the CDR3 DNA reads TGCGCCAGCAGCTTGGAACCGGGGATCAGCTACGAGCAGTACTTC. The V call is TRBV5-1, the J call TRBJ2-7, with D possibly being TRBD2 (5 bases). The V gene's germline CDR1 is SGHRS and CDR2 YFSETQ. This CDR3 has 15 residues. The V gene lost 0 bases and the J gene lost 3 bases, with 13 bases spanning the gap.

This rearrangement joins TRBV7-2 to TRBJ1-6; D remains ambiguous. The V gene lost 3 bases and the J gene lost 7 bases, with 13 bases spanning the gap. CDR1 is SGHTA and CDR2 is FQGNSA in the germline V gene. The CDR3 runs to 15 residues. The CDR3 nucleotides are TGTGCCAGCAGCTTCGCCGGGAGGTTAAATTCACCCCTCCACTTT. It is translated as CASSFAGRLNSPLHF.

The V and J genes are TRBV19 and TRBJ2-2; D is possibly TRBD2 (5 bases). CDR3 size: 13 residues. In germline, CDR1 is LNHDA, CDR2 SQIVND (reference sequence). V was trimmed by 6 bases and J by 6 bases, leaving 11 bases between them. CDR3 sequence reads: CASSTSVAGELFF. CDR3 bases: TGTGCCAGTAGCACTAGTGTCGCCGGGGAGCTGTTTTTT.

This chain uses TRBV15 with TRBJ2-3; D is undetermined. V was trimmed by 1 base and J by 6 bases, leaving 5 bases between them. Germline V gene lookup returns CDR1 LNHNV and CDR2 YYDKDF (reference sequence). This CDR3 comprises 12 residues. The CDR3 loop reads CATSRAADTQYF. In DNA form, the CDR3 reads TGTGCCACCAGCAGAGCGGCGGATACGCAGTATTTT.

The CDR3 DNA reads TGTGCCAGCAGTTTTAGAACAGGCAGGGATAATTCACCCCTCCACTTT. Residues: CASSFRTGRDNSPLHF. The rearrangement uses TRBV6-5 and TRBJ1-6; TRBD1 might be the D (5 bases). V was shortened by 4 bases and J by 5 bases, with 15 bases between the two germline ends. Germline CDR1 is MNHEY and CDR2 is SVGAGI. This CDR3 is 16 amino acids long.

The chain joins TRBV20-1 to TRBJ2-7; 8 bases are shared with TRBD2. V shed 2 bases, J shed 11 bases, and the junction held 5 bases outside the gene matches. Germline values: CDR1 DFQATT, CDR2 SNEGSKA (reference sequence). This CDR3 is 11 amino acids long. CDR3 nucleotides: TGCAGTGCTAGAACTACTAGCGGAGAGTACTTC. Translated: CSARTTSGEYF.

The chain joins TRBV30 to TRBJ1-3; TRBD1 aligns across 7 bases. The V and J ends lost 3 bases and 0 bases, in that order; junction bases with no gene match: 5. The CDR3 covers 15 residues. Germline V gene data show CDR1 as GTSNPN and CDR2 as SVGIG (reference sequence). CDR3 bases: TGTGCCTGGAGCGGACAGGTTCCCTCTGGAAACACCATATATTTT. Translated: CAWSGQVPSGNTIYF.

The V call is TRBV4-2, the J call TRBJ2-1, with 11 bases lining up with TRBD2. Germline CDR1 LGHNA, CDR2 YNFKEQ. CDR3 length: 17 residues. Trimming removed 0 bases from V and 4 bases from J; junction bases left unmatched: 5. CDR3 sequence (DNA): TGTGCCAGCAGCCAAGATTTAGGGACTAGCGGTTACAATGAGCAGTTCTTC. It is translated as CASSQDLGTSGYNEQFF.

J is TRBJ2-7 and V is TRBV7-2, with D possibly TRBD1 on 5 matching bases. The CDR3 runs to 13 residues. The ends were cut back, 5 bases at V and 5 bases at J, with 13 bases in the middle. The germline gives CDR1 SGHTA, CDR2 FQGNSA. The CDR3 reads CASSPRARDEQYF. The CDR3 coding sequence is TGTGCCAGCAGCCCCCGCGCCAGGGACGAGCAGTACTTC.

This chain joins TRBV19 and TRBJ2-5; 14 bases map to TRBD2. The ends lost 3 bases at V and 5 bases at J; junction bases unmatched: 5. The CDR3 is 16 residues long. Looked up from germline, CDR1 is LNHDA and CDR2 is SQIVND (reference sequence). CDR3 DNA: TGTGCCAGTAGTATTGGGACTAGCGGGAGTTGGGAGACCCAGTACTTC. Encoded protein: CASSIGTSGSWETQYF.

This clone has only a few counts. Other DNA sequences in the sample encode the same CDR3. The J gene is TRBJ1-1, the V gene TRBV5-1; D not certain. CDR1 is SGHRS and CDR2 is YFSETQ in the germline V gene. With 0 bases removed from V and 1 base from J, the gap between germline ends came to 7 bases. The CDR3 has 14 residues. The CDR3: CASSLEGRNTEAFF. CDR3 DNA sequence: TGCGCCAGCAGCTTGGAGGGCAGGAACACTGAAGCTTTCTTT.

The sample holds a few counts of this clone. The chain couples TRBV28 to TRBJ1-2; D is possibly TRBD1 (5 bases). Trimming cost V 2 bases and J 7 bases, with 11 bases left between them. The CDR3 runs to 13 residues. Looked up from germline, CDR1 is MDHEN and CDR2 is SYDVKM. CDR3 DNA sequence: TGTGCCAGCAGTTTACCCGCAGGGTTTGGCTACACCTTC. Translating gives CASSLPAGFGYTF.